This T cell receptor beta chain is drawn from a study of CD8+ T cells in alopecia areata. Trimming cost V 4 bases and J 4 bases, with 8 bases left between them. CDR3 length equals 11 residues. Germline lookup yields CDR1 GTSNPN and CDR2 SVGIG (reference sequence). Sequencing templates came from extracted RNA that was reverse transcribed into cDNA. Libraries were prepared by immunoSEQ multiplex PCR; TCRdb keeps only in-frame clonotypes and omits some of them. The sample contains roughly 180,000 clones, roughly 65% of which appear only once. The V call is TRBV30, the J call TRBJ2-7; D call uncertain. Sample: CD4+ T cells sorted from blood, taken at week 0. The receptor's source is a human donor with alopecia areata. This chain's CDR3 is CAWKTYYEQYF. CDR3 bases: TGTGCCTGGAAGACCTATTACGAGCAGTACTTC.